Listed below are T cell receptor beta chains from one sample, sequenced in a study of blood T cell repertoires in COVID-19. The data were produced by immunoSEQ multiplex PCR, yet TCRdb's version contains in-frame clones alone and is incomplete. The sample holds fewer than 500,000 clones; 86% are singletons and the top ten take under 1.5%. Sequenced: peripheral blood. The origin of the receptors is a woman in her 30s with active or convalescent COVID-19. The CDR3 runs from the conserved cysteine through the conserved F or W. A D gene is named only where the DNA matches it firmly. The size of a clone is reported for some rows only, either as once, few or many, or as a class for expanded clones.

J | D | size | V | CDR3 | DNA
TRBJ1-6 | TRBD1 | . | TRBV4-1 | CASSRSRGNSYNSPLHF | TGCGCCAGCAGCCGATCCAGGGGGAACTCCTATAATTCACCCCTCCACTTT
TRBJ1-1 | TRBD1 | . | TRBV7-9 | CASSHTQGSIPEAFF | TGTGCCAGCAGCCACACACAGGGGAGTATCCCTGAAGCTTTCTTT
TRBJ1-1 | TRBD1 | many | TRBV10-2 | CASSSGQAFEAFF | TGCGCCAGCAGCTCAGGACAGGCCTTTGAAGCTTTCTTT
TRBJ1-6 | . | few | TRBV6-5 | CASTPWAGVESPLHF | TGTGCCAGCACCCCATGGGCAGGGGTGGAGTCACCCCTCCACTTT
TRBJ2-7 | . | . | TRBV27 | CASSYLSDPYEQYF | TGTGCCAGCAGTTATTTAAGCGACCCCTACGAGCAGTACTTC
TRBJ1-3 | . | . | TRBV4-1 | CASSPGPFSGNTIYF | TGCGCCAGCAGCCCCGGTCCTTTCTCTGGAAACACCATATATTTT
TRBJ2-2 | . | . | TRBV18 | CASSPIRDAGELFF | TGTGCCAGCTCACCAATTCGGGATGCCGGGGAGCTGTTTTTT
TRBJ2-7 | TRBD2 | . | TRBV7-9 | CASSFPGGSGTEQYF | TGTGCCAGCAGCTTTCCTGGGGGTAGCGGGACCGAGCAGTACTTC
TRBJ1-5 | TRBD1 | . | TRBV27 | CASSLGTGDNQPQHF | TGTGCCAGCAGTTTGGGGACAGGGGACAATCAGCCCCAGCATTTT
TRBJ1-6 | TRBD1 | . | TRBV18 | CASSRQGGNSPLHF | TGTGCCAGCTCGCGACAGGGAGGTAATTCACCCCTCCACTTT
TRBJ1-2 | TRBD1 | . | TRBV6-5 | CASSLRDRGNYGYTF | TGTGCCAGCAGTCTCCGGGACAGGGGCAACTATGGCTACACCTTC
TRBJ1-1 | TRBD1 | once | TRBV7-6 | CASSLAPGQGGMTEAFF | TGTGCCAGCAGCTTAGCTCCAGGACAGGGAGGAATGACTGAAGCTTTCTTT
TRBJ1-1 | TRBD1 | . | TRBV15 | CATSLDRGSPEAFF | TGTGCCACCAGCCTCGACAGGGGATCCCCTGAAGCTTTCTTT
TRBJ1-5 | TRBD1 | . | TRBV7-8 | CASKKPGQGNQPQHF | TGTGCCAGCAAGAAACCGGGACAGGGCAATCAGCCCCAGCATTTT
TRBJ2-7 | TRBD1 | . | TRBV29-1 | CSVEGQVGEQYF | TGCAGCGTTGAGGGACAGGTAGGCGAGCAGTACTTC
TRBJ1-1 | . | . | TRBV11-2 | CASSLVSGANTEAFF | TGTGCCAGCAGCTTAGTTTCAGGGGCGAACACTGAAGCTTTCTTT
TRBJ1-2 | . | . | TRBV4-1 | CASSPRGGDYGYTF | TGCGCCAGCAGTCCTAGGGGTGGCGACTATGGCTACACCTTC
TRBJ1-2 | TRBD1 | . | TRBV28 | CATAGDRVSGYTF | TGTGCCACCGCGGGGGACAGGGTGTCTGGCTACACCTTC
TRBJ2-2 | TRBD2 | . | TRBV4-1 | CASSQVSGGAGIRRTGELFF | TGCGCCAGCAGCCAAGTTAGCGGGGGAGCCGGGATCCGGCGCACCGGGGAGCTGTTTTTT
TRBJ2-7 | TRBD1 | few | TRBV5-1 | CASSPEGTGPPGEQYF | TGCGCCAGCAGCCCGGAAGGGACAGGGCCCCCGGGGGAGCAGTACTTC
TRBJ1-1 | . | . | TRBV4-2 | CASSQDGGRSDAFF | TGTGCCAGCAGCCAAGACGGGGGTCGATCGGATGCTTTCTTT
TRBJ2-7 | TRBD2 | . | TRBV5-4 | CASSPASGGTYEQYF | TGTGCCAGCAGCCCGGCTAGCGGGGGTACCTACGAGCAGTACTTC
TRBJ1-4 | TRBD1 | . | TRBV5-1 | CASTRQGDGEKLFF | TGCGCCAGCACCCGACAGGGGGACGGTGAAAAACTGTTTTTT
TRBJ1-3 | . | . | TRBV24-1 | CATSDLACIDSGNTIYF | TGTGCCACCAGTGATTTGGCGTGCATAGACTCTGGAAACACCATATATTTT
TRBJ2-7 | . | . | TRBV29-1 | CSVRVPNTYEQYF | TGCAGCGTTAGAGTACCGAATACTTACGAGCAGTACTTC
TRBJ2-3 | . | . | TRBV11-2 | CASSLHRVTDTQYF | TGTGCCAGCAGCTTACACAGGGTAACAGATACGCAGTATTTT
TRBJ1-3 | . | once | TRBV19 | CASSKTGTPGNTIYF | TGTGCCAGTAGTAAAACCGGGACACCGGGAAACACCATATATTTT
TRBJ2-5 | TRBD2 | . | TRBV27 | CASSLGGGVGQTQYF | TGTGCCAGCAGTTTAGGGGGAGGGGTTGGGCAGACCCAGTACTTC
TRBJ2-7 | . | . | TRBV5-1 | CASSKRDTYEQYF | TGCGCCAGCAGCAAACGGGACACCTACGAGCAGTACTTC
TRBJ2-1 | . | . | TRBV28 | CAARIEGYNEQFF | TGTGCCGCCCGGATTGAGGGTTACAATGAGCAGTTCTTC
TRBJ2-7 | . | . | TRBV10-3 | CAMSRGDYEQYF | TGTGCCATGAGTCGCGGTGACTACGAGCAGTACTTC
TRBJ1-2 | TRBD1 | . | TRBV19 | CASRTGSGYTF | TGTGCCAGTAGGACAGGGTCGGGCTACACCTTC